These 8 T cell receptor beta chains were sequenced from one sample in a study of cytomegalovirus exposure and HLA in healthy donors. With 60 Vbeta and 13 Jbeta primers, the PCR was carried out. TCRdb keeps only in-frame clones here, not all; method: immunoSEQ multiplex PCR. The sample has some 150,000 clones; more than 80% are singletons. The sample consisted of PBMCs. The receptors here all came from a woman aged 18 to 35 in good health and CMV-seronegative.

This chain connects TRBV28 to TRBJ2-7; 9 bases are shared with TRBD1. J gave up 3 bases and V 4 bases, and 10 bases lay outside the gene matches. The CDR3 has 16 residues. CDR1 and CDR2 from the germline V gene are MDHEN and SYDVKM. The CDR3: CASSSTTGGGLYEQYF. The CDR3 DNA reads as TGTGCCAGCAGTTCAACTACAGGGGGCGGGCTCTACGAGCAGTACTTC.

The count of this clone is one. The rearrangement uses TRBV19 and TRBJ1-1; D gene unclear. V gave up 5 bases and J gave up 1 base, with 8 bases separating them. Germline assignment: CDR1 LNHDA and CDR2 SQIVND (reference sequence). CDR3 length: 13 residues. This CDR3 is CASSVYKNTEAFF. Here the CDR3 DNA reads TGTGCCAGTAGTGTATACAAGAACACTGAAGCTTTCTTT.

The CDR3 nucleotides are TGTGCCAGCAGCCACCTAGCGCTCGAATCCTACGAGCAGTACTTC. This sequence encodes CASSHLALESYEQYF. The rearrangement joins TRBV7-6 to TRBJ2-7, with TRBD2 as a possible D gene (6 bases). Trimming shortened V by 5 bases and J by 1 base, and 15 bases separated the two germline ends. The CDR3 is made up of 15 amino acids. Looked up from germline, CDR1 is SGHVS and CDR2 is FNYEAQ.

CDR3 coding DNA: TGTGCCAGCAGCTTAACCGGACTAGCGGGGACGAACACCGGGGAGCTGTTTTTT. Translating it yields CASSLTGLAGTNTGELFF. J is TRBJ2-2 and V is TRBV13, with 12 positions matching TRBD2. Germline CDR1 reads PRHDT; CDR2 reads FYEKMQ (reference sequence). This CDR3 region has 18 residues. Unmatched junction bases numbered 4, after V lost 2 bases and J lost 0 bases.

The chain carries TRBV6-4 and TRBJ1-1; TRBD1 might be the D (6 bases). Germline V gene lookup returns CDR1 MRHNA and CDR2 SNTAGT. V lost 7 bases to trimming and J lost 3 bases, with 18 bases between them. The CDR3 is 15 amino acids. The CDR3 sequence is CASKRSQGWDTEAFF. In DNA form, the CDR3 reads TGTGCCAGCAAGAGATCACAGGGCTGGGACACTGAAGCTTTCTTT.

The V gene is TRBV6-6, the J gene TRBJ2-2, with D possibly matching TRBD2 (5 bases). V shed 2 bases and J shed 1 base, with 11 bases lying between them. The CDR3 is made up of 16 amino acids. The germline gives CDR1 MNHNY, CDR2 SVGAGI (reference sequence). The CDR3 DNA reads as TGTGCCAGCAGTTACAGGGCGGGCCAGAACACCGGGGAGCTGTTTTTT. It codes for CASSYRAGQNTGELFF.

The V and J genes are TRBV4-2 and TRBJ2-7; 7 positions match TRBD1. CDR1 and CDR2 (germline): LGHNA, YNFKEQ. The CDR3 covers 15 residues. V lost 3 bases, J lost 1 base, and 6 bases stayed unmatched. Here the CDR3 reads CASSQGQTLSYEQYF. CDR3 in DNA: TGTGCCAGCAGCCAGGGACAGACGCTATCCTACGAGCAGTACTTC.

V and J are TRBV18 and TRBJ2-1; D might be TRBD2 (5 bases). The V gene lost 0 bases and the J gene lost 4 bases, with 7 bases spanning the gap. Germline values: CDR1 KGHSH, CDR2 LQKENI. The CDR3 is made up of 14 amino acids. The CDR3 region has the DNA TGTGCCAGCTCACCACCTGCGGGTTACAATGAGCAGTTCTTC. Its translation: CASSPPAGYNEQFF.